These 22 T cell receptor beta chains were sequenced from one sample in a study of cytomegalovirus exposure and HLA in healthy donors. PCR employed 60 Vbeta and 13 Jbeta primers. Clones were read by immunoSEQ multiplex PCR, and TCRdb kept only the in-frame ones, dropping some. The data contain over 90,000 clones, roughly 80% of them seen just once; the ten biggest clones take up roughly 9.6%. Sequenced input: PBMCs. The receptor set was obtained from a male donor in good health and CMV-seropositive.

V and J are TRBV18 and TRBJ2-7, with 7 bases identical to TRBD2. This CDR3 is 14 amino acids long. Trimming removed 0 bases from V and 4 bases from J; junction bases left unmatched: 3. CDR1 is KGHSH and CDR2 is LQKENI in the germline V gene. CDR3 protein: CASSPPGLRYEQYF. As DNA, the CDR3 is TGTGCCAGCTCACCACCGGGACTACGGTACGAGCAGTACTTC.

The chain carries TRBV30 and TRBJ1-1, with TRBD1 as a possible D gene (5 bases). In germline, CDR1 is GTSNPN, CDR2 SVGIG (reference sequence). The CDR3 sequence is 13 residues long. The V end lost 3 bases, the J end lost 5 bases, and 13 bases lay between the germline ends. This CDR3 is CAWSRQSGTEAFF. For the CDR3, the DNA is TGTGCCTGGAGCCGACAGAGTGGGACTGAAGCTTTCTTT. The variable domain in full, with the rest retrieved from reference TRBV30 and TRBJ1-1, is SQTIHQWPATLVQPVGSPLSLECTVEGTSNPNLYWYRQAAGRGLQLLFYSVGIGQISSEVPQNLSASRPQDRQFILSSKKLLLSDSGFYLCAWSRQSGTEAFFGQGTRLTVV.

The chain employs TRBV5-1 and TRBJ1-1; D not resolved. Looked up from germline, CDR1 is SGHRS and CDR2 is YFSETQ. V gave up 4 bases and J gave up 4 bases, with 8 bases separating them. This CDR3 comprises 12 residues. CDR3 nucleotide sequence: TGCGCCAGCAGCCCTCCAGGCACTGAAGCTTTCTTT. Translated, it gives CASSPPGTEAFF. Variable domain in full (rest from reference TRBV5-1 and TRBJ1-1): KAGVTQTPRYLIKTRGQQVTLSCSPISGHRSVSWYQQTPGQGLQFLFEYFSETQRNKGNFPGRFSGRQFSNSRSEMNVSTLELGDSALYLCASSPPGTEAFFGQGTRLTVV.

The rearrangement links TRBV7-6 to TRBJ2-6, with a tentative D call TRBD1 (6 bases). The CDR3 is made up of 16 amino acids. V shed 1 base and J shed 4 bases, with 11 bases lying between them. Germline CDR1 is SGHVS and CDR2 is FNYEAQ. For the CDR3, the DNA is TGTGCCAGCAGCTTAGTTCGGACAGCCGGGGCCAACGTCCTGACTTTC. Translating gives CASSLVRTAGANVLTF.

This chain joins TRBV19 and TRBJ1-1, with TRBD1 matching over 11 bases. This CDR3 has 14 residues. From germline, CDR1 is LNHDA and CDR2 SQIVND (reference sequence). V gave up 4 bases and J gave up 5 bases; unmatched junction bases: 3. The CDR3 coding sequence is TGTGCCAGTAGTAGGACAGGGGGCGATACTGAAGCTTTCTTT. Protein sequence: CASSRTGGDTEAFF.

The chain joins TRBV6-6 to TRBJ2-1, with 7 bases aligning to TRBD1. The CDR3 spans 16 residues. With V trimmed by 0 bases and J by 1 base, 3 bases remained unmatched. The germline V gene has CDR1 MNHNY and CDR2 SVGAGI (reference sequence). Here the CDR3 reads CASSYSTGTSYNEQFF. CDR3 in DNA: TGTGCCAGCAGTTACTCGACAGGGACATCCTACAATGAGCAGTTCTTC.

The chain uses TRBV5-1 and TRBJ1-4; D not certain. The V end lost 0 bases, the J end lost 8 bases, and 11 bases lay between the germline ends. CDR1 and CDR2 from the germline V gene are SGHRS and YFSETQ. The CDR3 totals 14 residues. The CDR3 nucleotides read TGCGCCAGCAGCTTGGATGGGAGTCGGGAAAAACTGTTTTTT. It translates to CASSLDGSREKLFF.

The chain couples TRBV7-3 to TRBJ2-2, with 12 bases fitting TRBD2. V lost 6 bases, J lost 2 bases, and 13 bases stayed unmatched. Germline V CDR1 and CDR2: SGHTA, FQGTGA. CDR3 size: 19 residues. The CDR3: CASRGPPGLAGSNTGELFF. CDR3 nucleotide sequence: TGTGCCAGCAGGGGCCCCCCGGGACTAGCGGGTTCCAACACCGGGGAGCTGTTTTTT. The full variable domain, in which reference TRBV7-3 and TRBJ2-2 provide the parts outside the CDR3, is GAGVSQTPSNKVTEKGKYVELRCDPISGHTALYWYRQSLGQGPEFLIYFQGTGAADDSGLPNDRFFAVRPEGSVSTLKIQRTERGDSAVYLCASRGPPGLAGSNTGELFFGEGSRLTVL.

The rearrangement uses TRBV19 and TRBJ2-5, with 7 bases identical to TRBD1. The germline CDR1 and CDR2 sequences are LNHDA and SQIVND (reference sequence). The CDR3 spans 16 residues. V lost 3 bases, J lost 0 bases, and 7 bases stayed unmatched. The DNA for the CDR3 is TGTGCCAGTAGTATTGATGGGGACAGATACCAAGAGACCCAGTACTTC. Translation: CASSIDGDRYQETQYF.

The V gene is TRBV9, the J gene TRBJ2-6; TRBD1 matches 8 bases. This CDR3 is 18 amino acids long. The germline gives CDR1 SGDLS, CDR2 YYNGEE. V lost 0 bases and J lost 1; bases outside the gene matches: 6. CDR3 nucleotide sequence: TGTGCCAGCAGCGTAGCAGGGGGCAGTTTTTCTGGGGCCAACGTCCTGACTTTC. As protein: CASSVAGGSFSGANVLTF.

This chain uses TRBV4-2 with TRBJ2-5, with 12 positions matching TRBD2. The germline CDR1 and CDR2 sequences are LGHNA and YNFKEQ. Trimming took 4 bases from V and 2 from J; bases not matched to a gene: 5. CDR3 length equals 16 residues. For the CDR3, the DNA is TGTGCCAGCAGCCGCCGACTAGCGGGAGTACAAGAGACCCAGTACTTC. Translation gives CASSRRLAGVQETQYF.

This chain connects TRBV5-5 to TRBJ2-3, with a tentative D call TRBD1 (6 bases). The germline V gene has CDR1 SGHKS and CDR2 YYEKEE (reference sequence). The CDR3 contains 13 residues. Trimming cost V 4 bases and J 3 bases, with 9 bases left between them. The CDR3 loop reads CASSPTGTDTQYF. CDR3 sequence (DNA): TGTGCCAGCAGCCCCACAGGGACAGATACGCAGTATTTT.

The chain joins TRBV19 to TRBJ1-5, with 8 bases fitting TRBD1. V was pared by 4 bases and J by 6 bases, with 5 bases of the junction left unmatched. The V gene's germline CDR1 is LNHDA and CDR2 SQIVND (reference sequence). This CDR3 comprises 14 residues. CDR3 protein: CASSTDRGSQPQHF. The CDR3, as DNA: TGTGCCAGTAGTACCGACAGGGGAAGTCAGCCCCAGCATTTT.

This chain joins TRBV9 and TRBJ2-5, with D possibly TRBD2 on 6 matching bases. Germline lookup yields CDR1 SGDLS and CDR2 YYNGEE. V gave up 4 bases and J gave up 11 bases, with 21 bases separating them. The CDR3 is made up of 14 amino acids. The CDR3 loop is CASSLSEGLGEQYF. CDR3 nucleotide sequence: TGTGCCAGCAGCCTTTCGGAGGGCCTGGGGGAGCAGTACTTC. Based on the CDR3 plus reference TRBV9 and TRBJ2-5, the full variable domain is DSGVTQTPKHLITATGQRVTLRCSPRSGDLSVYWYQQSLDQGLQFLIQYYNGEERAKGNILERFSAQQFPDLHSELNLSSLELGDSALYFCASSLSEGLGEQYFGPGTRLLVL.

The CDR3 region is CASSRSGTGGSYEQYF. CDR3 DNA sequence: TGCGCCAGCAGCCGAAGTGGGACAGGAGGGTCCTACGAGCAGTACTTC. V is TRBV4-1 and J is TRBJ2-7; 8 bases are a match to TRBD1. The CDR3 extends over 16 amino acids. Germline assignment: CDR1 MGHRA and CDR2 YSYEKL. V lost 4 bases and J lost 1; bases outside the gene matches: 9.

Turning to this clone: The sample carries other DNA sequences with the same CDR3. The chain uses TRBV4-1 and TRBJ2-7, with 10 bases that match TRBD2. This CDR3 comprises 16 residues. V lost 0 bases, J lost 1 base, and 3 bases stayed unmatched. Germline CDR1 MGHRA, CDR2 YSYEKL. The CDR3 loop is CASSQEVAGGSYEQYF. The CDR3 DNA follows: TGCGCCAGCAGCCAAGAGGTAGCGGGAGGATCCTACGAGCAGTACTTC.

This chain uses TRBV19 with TRBJ1-3, with D maybe TRBD1 (6 bases). The CDR3 has 16 amino acids. V was clipped by 3 bases and J by 8 bases, with 20 bases between them. Germline CDR1 and CDR2: LNHDA and SQIVND (reference sequence). This chain's CDR3 is CASSIITGTAGDTIYF. The CDR3 DNA is TGTGCCAGTAGTATCATAACGGGGACCGCAGGGGACACCATATATTTT. Looking up the rest from reference TRBV19 and TRBJ1-3 gives the full variable domain: DGGITQSPKYLFRKEGQNVTLSCEQNLNHDAMYWYRQDPGQGLRLIYYSQIVNDFQKGDIAEGYSVSREKKESFPLTVTSAQKNPTAFYLCASSIITGTAGDTIYFGEGSWLTVV.

The rearrangement uses TRBV6-5 and TRBJ2-7, with 7 positions matching TRBD1. Trimming cost V 0 bases and J 2 bases; bases outside gene matches: 4. Germline V gene sequence: CDR1 MNHEY, CDR2 SVGAGI. The CDR3 has 15 amino acids. The CDR3: CASSYSTQGTYEQYF. The DNA of the CDR3 is TGTGCCAGCAGTTACTCGACACAGGGGACCTACGAGCAGTACTTC.

The rearrangement links TRBV27 to TRBJ2-5, with D unresolved. Trimming took off 3 bases at V and 3 bases at J, with 8 bases between the two ends. In germline, CDR1 is MNHEY, CDR2 SMNVEV (reference sequence). The CDR3 has 13 amino acids. CDR3: CASSFGLEETQYF. The DNA of the CDR3 is TGTGCCAGCAGTTTTGGCCTGGAAGAGACCCAGTACTTC.

The rearrangement uses TRBV11-3 and TRBJ2-1; TRBD2 agrees at 10 bases. CDR1 is SGHNT, CDR2 YENEEA, per germline. The CDR3 length is 16 residues. Losses at the gene ends were 1 base for V and 9 bases for J; bases not matched to a gene: 9. This CDR3 is CASSLGVAGGAGEQFF. Written as DNA, the CDR3 is TGTGCCAGCAGCTTAGGGGTAGCGGGAGGTGCAGGTGAGCAGTTCTTC.

The V gene is TRBV7-9, the J gene TRBJ2-3, with 14 positions matching TRBD2. This CDR3 spans 17 amino acids. The germline gives CDR1 SEHNR, CDR2 FQNEAQ (reference sequence). Losses at the gene ends were 4 bases for V and 3 bases for J; bases not matched to a gene: 6. CDR3 DNA: TGTGCCAGCAGCTCCGGACTAGCGGGAGGAAGAACAGATACGCAGTATTTT. Protein sequence: CASSSGLAGGRTDTQYF.

This chain uses TRBV25-1 with TRBJ1-1, with a weak D call TRBD1 (5 bases). The CDR3 extends over 13 amino acids. Germline lookup yields CDR1 MGHDK and CDR2 SYGVNS. Trimming stripped 5 bases from V and 10 bases from J, with 17 bases between. CDR3 amino acids: CASSRGSTGVAFF. DNA for the CDR3: TGTGCCAGCAGTCGGGGATCAACGGGGGTAGCTTTCTTT.